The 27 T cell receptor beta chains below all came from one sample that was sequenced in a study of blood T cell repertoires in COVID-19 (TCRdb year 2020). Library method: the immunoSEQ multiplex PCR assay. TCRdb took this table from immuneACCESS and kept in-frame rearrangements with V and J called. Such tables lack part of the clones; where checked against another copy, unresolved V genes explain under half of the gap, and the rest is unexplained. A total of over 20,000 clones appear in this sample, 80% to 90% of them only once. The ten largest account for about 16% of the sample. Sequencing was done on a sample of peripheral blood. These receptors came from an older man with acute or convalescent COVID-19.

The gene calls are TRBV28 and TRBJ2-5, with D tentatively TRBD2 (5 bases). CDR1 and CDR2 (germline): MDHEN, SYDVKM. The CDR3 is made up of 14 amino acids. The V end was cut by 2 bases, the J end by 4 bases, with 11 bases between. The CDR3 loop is CASSLENSGETQYF. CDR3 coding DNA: TGTGCCAGCAGTTTAGAAAACAGCGGAGAGACCCAGTACTTC.

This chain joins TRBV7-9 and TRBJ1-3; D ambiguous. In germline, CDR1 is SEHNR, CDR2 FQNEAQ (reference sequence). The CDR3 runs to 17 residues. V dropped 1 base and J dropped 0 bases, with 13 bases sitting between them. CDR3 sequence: CASSLDAGRSSGNTIYF. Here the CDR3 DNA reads TGTGCCAGCAGCTTAGACGCGGGCAGATCCTCTGGAAACACCATATATTTT.

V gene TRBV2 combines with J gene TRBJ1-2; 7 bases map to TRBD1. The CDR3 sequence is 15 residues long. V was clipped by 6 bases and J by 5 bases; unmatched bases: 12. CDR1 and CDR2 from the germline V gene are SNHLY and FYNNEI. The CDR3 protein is CASRGGRGGSYGYTF. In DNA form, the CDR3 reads TGTGCCAGCAGGGGAGGAAGAGGGGGCAGTTATGGCTACACCTTC.

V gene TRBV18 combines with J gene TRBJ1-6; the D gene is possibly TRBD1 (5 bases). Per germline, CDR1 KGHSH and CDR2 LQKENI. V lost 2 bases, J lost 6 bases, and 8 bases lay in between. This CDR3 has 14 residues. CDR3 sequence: CASSPYDSNSPLHF. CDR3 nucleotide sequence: TGTGCCAGCTCACCATACGACAGTAATTCACCCCTCCACTTT. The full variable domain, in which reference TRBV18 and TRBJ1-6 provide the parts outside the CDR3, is NAGVMQNPRHLVRRRGQEARLRCSPMKGHSHVYWYRQLPEEGLKFMVYLQKENIIDESGMPKERFSAEFPKEGPSILRIQQVVRGDSAAYFCASSPYDSNSPLHFGNGTRLTVT.

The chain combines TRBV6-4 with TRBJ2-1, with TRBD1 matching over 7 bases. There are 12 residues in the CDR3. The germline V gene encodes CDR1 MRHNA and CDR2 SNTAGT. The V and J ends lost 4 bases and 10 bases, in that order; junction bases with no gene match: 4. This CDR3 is CASSGQGREQFF. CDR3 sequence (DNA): TGTGCCAGCAGTGGACAGGGACGCGAGCAGTTCTTC.

The chain's CDR3 is CASSLGPGGTEAFF. CDR3 nucleotides: TGTGCCAGCAGCTTAGGCCCAGGGGGCACTGAAGCTTTCTTT. The chain uses TRBV7-2 and TRBJ1-1, with TRBD1 identical over 7 bases. The trim removed 1 base at V and 4 bases at J, leaving 3 bases unmatched. CDR3 size: 14 residues. CDR1 is SGHTA and CDR2 is FQGNSA in the germline V gene.

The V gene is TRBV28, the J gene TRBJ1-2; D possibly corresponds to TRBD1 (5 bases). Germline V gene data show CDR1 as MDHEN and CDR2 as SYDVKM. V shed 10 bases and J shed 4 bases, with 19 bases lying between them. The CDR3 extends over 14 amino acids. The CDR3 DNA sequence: TGTGCCACCGTGGGGGGTTGGGATTCCTATGGCTACACCTTC. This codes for CATVGGWDSYGYTF.

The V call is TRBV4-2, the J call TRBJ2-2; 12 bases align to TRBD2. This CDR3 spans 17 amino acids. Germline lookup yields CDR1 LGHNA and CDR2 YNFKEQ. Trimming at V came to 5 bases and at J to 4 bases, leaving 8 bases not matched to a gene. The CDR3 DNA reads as TGTGCCAGCAGCGGGCTAGCGGGAGGGCCGAGCACCGGGGAGCTGTTTTTT. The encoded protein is CASSGLAGGPSTGELFF.

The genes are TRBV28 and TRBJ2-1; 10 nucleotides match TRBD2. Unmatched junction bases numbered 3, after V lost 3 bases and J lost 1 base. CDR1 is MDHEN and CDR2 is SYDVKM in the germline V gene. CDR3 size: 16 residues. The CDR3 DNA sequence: TGTGCCAGCAGTTTTTTAGCGGGAGGATCCTACAATGAGCAGTTCTTC. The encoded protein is CASSFLAGGSYNEQFF.

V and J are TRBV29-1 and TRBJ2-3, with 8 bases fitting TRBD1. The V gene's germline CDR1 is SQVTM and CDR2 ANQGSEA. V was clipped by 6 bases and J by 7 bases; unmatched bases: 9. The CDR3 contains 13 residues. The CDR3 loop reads CSVQTDRGNTQYF. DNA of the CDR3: TGCAGCGTGCAAACAGACAGGGGCAATACGCAGTATTTT.

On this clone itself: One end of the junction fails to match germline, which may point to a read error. The CDR3: CASSLRLAGVPGELFF. The CDR3 coding sequence is TGTGCTAGCAGCTTACGACTAGCGGGAGTCCCCGGGGAGCTGTTTTTT. The chain joins TRBV7-7 to TRBJ2-2; TRBD2 aligns across 12 bases. This CDR3 has 16 residues. Germline CDR1 is SSHAT and CDR2 is FNYEAQ (reference sequence).

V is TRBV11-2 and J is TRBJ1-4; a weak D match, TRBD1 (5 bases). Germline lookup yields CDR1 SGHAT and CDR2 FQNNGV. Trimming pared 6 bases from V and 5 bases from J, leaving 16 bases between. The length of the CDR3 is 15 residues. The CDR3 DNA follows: TGTGCCAGCAGTCCTGGGGGGGGGAAAAATGAAAAACTGTTTTTT. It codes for CASSPGGGKNEKLFF. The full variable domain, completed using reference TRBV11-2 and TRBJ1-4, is EAGVAQSPRYKIIEKRQSVAFWCNPISGHATLYWYQQILGQGPKLLIQFQNNGVVDDSQLPKDRFSAERLKGVDSTLKIQPAKLEDSAVYLCASSPGGGKNEKLFFGSGTQLSVL.

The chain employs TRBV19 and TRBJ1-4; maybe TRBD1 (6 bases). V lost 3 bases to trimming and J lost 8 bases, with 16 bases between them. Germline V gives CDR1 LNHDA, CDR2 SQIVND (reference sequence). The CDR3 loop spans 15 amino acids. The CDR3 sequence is CASSIYRAEREKLFF. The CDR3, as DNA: TGTGCCAGTAGTATTTACAGGGCCGAGCGAGAAAAACTGTTTTTT.

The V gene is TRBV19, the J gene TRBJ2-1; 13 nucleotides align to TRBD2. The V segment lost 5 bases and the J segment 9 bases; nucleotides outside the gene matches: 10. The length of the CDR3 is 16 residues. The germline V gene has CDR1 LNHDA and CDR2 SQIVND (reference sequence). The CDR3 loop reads CASSPSPGLAGVEQFF. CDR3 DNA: TGTGCCAGTAGTCCATCCCCTGGACTAGCGGGAGTTGAGCAGTTCTTC.

The CDR3 loop reads CASIGRGVPEAFF. The CDR3 DNA reads TGTGCCAGCATTGGCAGGGGTGTACCTGAAGCTTTCTTT. V is TRBV6-5 and J is TRBJ1-1; TRBD1 is a possible D gene (6 bases). Germline CDR1 is MNHEY and CDR2 is SVGAGI. Trimming shortened V by 7 bases and J by 6 bases, and 15 bases separated the two germline ends. This CDR3 spans 13 amino acids.

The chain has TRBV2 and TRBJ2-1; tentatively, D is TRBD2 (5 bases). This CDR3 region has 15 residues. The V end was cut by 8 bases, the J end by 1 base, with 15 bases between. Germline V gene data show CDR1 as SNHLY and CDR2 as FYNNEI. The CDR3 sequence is CASPRAGKSYNEQFF. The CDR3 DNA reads TGTGCCAGCCCGAGGGCTGGCAAATCCTACAATGAGCAGTTCTTC.

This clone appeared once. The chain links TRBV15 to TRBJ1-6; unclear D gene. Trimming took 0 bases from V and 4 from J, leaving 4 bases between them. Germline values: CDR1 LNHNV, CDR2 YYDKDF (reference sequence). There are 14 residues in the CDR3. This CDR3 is CATSRDRYNSPLHF. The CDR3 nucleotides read TGTGCCACCAGCAGAGACAGATATAATTCACCCCTCCACTTT.

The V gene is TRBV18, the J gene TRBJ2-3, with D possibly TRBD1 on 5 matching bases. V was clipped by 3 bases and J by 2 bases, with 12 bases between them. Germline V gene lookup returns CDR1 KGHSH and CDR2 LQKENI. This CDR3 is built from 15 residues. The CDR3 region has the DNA TGTGCCAGCTCACCCCCGGACACATTCACAGATACGCAGTATTTT. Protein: CASSPPDTFTDTQYF.

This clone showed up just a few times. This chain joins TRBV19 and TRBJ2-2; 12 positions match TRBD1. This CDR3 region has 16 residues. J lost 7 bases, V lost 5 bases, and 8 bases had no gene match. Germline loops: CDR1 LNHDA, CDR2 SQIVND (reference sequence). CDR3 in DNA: TGTGCCAGTAGTCGGGCGGGACAGGGGGCCGTCGGGGAGCTGTTTTTT. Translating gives CASSRAGQGAVGELFF.

Here the CDR3 DNA reads TGTGCCAGCAGCGCACAGGACTACGAGCAGTACTTC. Translation gives CASSAQDYEQYF. The chain recombines TRBV2 with TRBJ2-7; D possibly corresponds to TRBD1 (5 bases). Between the trimmed V and J ends, which lost 6 bases and 3 bases, there was a span of 9 bases. Germline V lookup: CDR1 SNHLY, CDR2 FYNNEI. The CDR3 length is 12 residues.

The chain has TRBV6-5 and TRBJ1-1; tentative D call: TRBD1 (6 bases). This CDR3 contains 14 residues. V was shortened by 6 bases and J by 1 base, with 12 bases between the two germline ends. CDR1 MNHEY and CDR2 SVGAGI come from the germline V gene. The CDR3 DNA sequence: TGTGCCAGCAGCTCCTTGGGGGCGAACACTGAAGCTTTCTTT. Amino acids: CASSSLGANTEAFF.

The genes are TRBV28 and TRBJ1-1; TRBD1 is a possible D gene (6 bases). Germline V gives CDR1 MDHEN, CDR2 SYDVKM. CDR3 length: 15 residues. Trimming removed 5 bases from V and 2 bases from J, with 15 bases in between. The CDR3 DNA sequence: TGTGCCAGCAGTGACTCTCAGGGGAGTAACACTGAAGCTTTCTTT. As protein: CASSDSQGSNTEAFF.

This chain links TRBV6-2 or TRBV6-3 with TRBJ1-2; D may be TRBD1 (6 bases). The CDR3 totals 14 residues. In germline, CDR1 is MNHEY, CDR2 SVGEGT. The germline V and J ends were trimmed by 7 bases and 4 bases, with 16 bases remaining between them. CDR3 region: CASTPGGGAYGYTF. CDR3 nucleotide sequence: TGTGCCAGCACCCCGGGGGGGGGCGCCTATGGCTACACCTTC.

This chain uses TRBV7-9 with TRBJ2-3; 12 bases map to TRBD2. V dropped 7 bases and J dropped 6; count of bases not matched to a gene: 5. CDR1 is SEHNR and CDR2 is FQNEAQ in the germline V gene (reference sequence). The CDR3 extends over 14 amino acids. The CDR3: CASNALAGGDTQYF. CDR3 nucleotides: TGTGCCAGCAACGCCCTAGCGGGGGGGGATACGCAGTATTTT.

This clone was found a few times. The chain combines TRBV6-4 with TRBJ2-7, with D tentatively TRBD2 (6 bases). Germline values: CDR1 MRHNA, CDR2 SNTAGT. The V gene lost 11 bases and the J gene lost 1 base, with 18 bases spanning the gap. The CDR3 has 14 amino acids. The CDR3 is CACPGGVPSYEQYF. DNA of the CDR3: TGTGCCTGTCCAGGCGGGGTCCCTTCCTACGAGCAGTACTTC.

For the CDR3, the DNA is TGTGCCAGCAGTGACCCGGGAGGGTTAAATGAGCAGTTCTTC. This gives the protein CASSDPGGLNEQFF. This chain uses TRBV2 with TRBJ2-1, with TRBD2 matching 8 bases. The CDR3 has 14 residues. From germline, CDR1 is SNHLY and CDR2 FYNNEI. V lost 3 bases and J lost 7; bases outside the gene matches: 5. The entire variable domain, with the rest obtained from reference TRBV2 and TRBJ2-1, is as follows: EPEVTQTPSHQVTQMGQEVILRCVPISNHLYFYWYRQILGQKVEFLVSFYNNEISEKSEIFDDQFSVERPDGSNFTLKIRSTKLEDSAMYFCASSDPGGLNEQFFGPGTRLTVL.

The CDR3 is CASSPVNQPQHF. The CDR3 DNA reads TGTGCCAGCAGCCCCGTCAATCAGCCCCAGCATTTT. The genes are TRBV7-9 and TRBJ1-5; no clear D. Per germline, CDR1 SEHNR and CDR2 FQNEAQ (reference sequence). There are 12 residues in the CDR3. Trimming left V 5 bases short and J 3 bases short, with 5 bases between.